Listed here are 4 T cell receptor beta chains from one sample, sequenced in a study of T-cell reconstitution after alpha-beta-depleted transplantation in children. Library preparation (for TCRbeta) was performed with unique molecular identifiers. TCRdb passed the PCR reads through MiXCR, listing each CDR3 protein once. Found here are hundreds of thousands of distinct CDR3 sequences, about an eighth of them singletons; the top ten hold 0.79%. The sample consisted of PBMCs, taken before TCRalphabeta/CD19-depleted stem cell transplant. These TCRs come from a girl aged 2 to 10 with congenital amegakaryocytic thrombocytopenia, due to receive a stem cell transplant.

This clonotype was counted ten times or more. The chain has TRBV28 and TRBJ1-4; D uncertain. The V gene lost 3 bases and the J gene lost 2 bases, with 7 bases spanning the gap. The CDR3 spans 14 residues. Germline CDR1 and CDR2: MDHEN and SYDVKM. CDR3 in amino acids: CASSFQSTNEKLFF. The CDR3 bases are TGTGCCAGCAGTTTCCAGAGCACTAATGAAAAACTGTTTTTT. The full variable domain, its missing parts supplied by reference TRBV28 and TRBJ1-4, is DVKVTQSSRYLVKRTGEKVFLECVQDMDHENMFWYRQDPGLGLRLIYFSYDVKMKEKGDIPEGYSVSREKKERFSLILESASTNQTSMYLCASSFQSTNEKLFFGSGTQLSVL.

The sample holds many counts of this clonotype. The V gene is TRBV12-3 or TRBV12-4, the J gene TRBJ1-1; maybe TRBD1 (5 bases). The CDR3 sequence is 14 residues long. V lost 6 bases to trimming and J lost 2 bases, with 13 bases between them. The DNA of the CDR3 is TGTGCCAGCAGGACCCGGAGGGACAACACTGAAGCTTTCTTT. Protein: CASRTRRDNTEAFF.

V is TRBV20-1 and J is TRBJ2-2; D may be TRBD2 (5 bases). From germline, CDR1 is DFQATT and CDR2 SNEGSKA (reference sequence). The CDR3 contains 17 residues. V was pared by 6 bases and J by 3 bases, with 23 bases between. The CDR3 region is CSAPLGPGGPDTGELFF. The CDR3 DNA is TGCAGTGCACCTCTCGGCCCCGGAGGCCCCGACACCGGGGAGCTGTTTTTT.

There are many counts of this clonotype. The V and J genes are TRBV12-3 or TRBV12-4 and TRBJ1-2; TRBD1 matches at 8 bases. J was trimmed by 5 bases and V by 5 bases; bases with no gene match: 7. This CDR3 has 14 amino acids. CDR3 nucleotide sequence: TGTGCCAGCAGTCCTGACAGGGGATTATATGGCTACACCTTC. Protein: CASSPDRGLYGYTF.